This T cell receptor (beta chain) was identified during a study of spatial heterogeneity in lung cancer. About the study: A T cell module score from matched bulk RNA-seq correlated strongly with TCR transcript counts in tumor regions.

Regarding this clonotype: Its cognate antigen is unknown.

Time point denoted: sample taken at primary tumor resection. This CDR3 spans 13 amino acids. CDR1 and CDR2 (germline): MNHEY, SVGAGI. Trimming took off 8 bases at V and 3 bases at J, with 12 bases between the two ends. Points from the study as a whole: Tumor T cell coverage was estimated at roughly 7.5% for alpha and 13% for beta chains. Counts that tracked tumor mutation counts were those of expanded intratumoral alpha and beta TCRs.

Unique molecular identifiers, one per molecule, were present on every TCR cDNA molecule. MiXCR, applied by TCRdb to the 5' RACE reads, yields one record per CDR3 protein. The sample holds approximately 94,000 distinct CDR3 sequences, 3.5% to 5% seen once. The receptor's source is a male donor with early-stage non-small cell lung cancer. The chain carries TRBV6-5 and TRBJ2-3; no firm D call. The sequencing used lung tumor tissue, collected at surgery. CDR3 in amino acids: CASRKIFTDTQYF. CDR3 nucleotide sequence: TGTGCCAGCCGAAAAATATTTACAGATACGCAGTATTTT.